A single T cell receptor beta chain is shown here with its context. Its antigen has not been determined. No base quality information exists; no much larger clone differs at one position. The entry originates in a study of T cell responses to AZD1222 COVID-19 vaccine (dated by TCRdb to the early 2020s). For the wider study: AZD1222 recipients whose second dose came at about 4 weeks and those whose second dose came at about 12 weeks were combined into one group, since spike-specific TCR depth and breadth did not differ between the two schedules. TCR sequencing covered roughly 230 trial participants: 200 to 220 given two doses of AZD1222 and about 26 given two doses of MenACWY control vaccine. Trial participants were enrolled by age into 18-55, 56-69 and 70-plus year subgroups, with roughly 160, 29 and 62 TCR-sequenced participants respectively.

The CDR3 regions of human TCRbeta chains were analyzed by immunosequencing. On the study's bioinformatics: TCRs in the repertoires were matched against a reference library of SARS-CoV-2-specific TCRs that had been generated with the MIRA antigen-specificity platform. Breadth was defined as the fraction of unique TCRs that were SARS-CoV-2-associated, and depth was defined as the fraction of total T cells that were SARS-CoV-2-associated. Each spike-specific TCR was assigned to its reactive spike region and to a CD4 or CD8 class using the MIRA data. Log10-transformed breadth and depth values were compared by one-way ANOVA with Sidak's multiple comparisons tests. TCRdb stores this immuneACCESS table with in-frame sequences only. Part of the clones is absent; in the studies checked, under half of the shortfall reflects unresolved V genes, and no reason is known for the rest. The DNA gave D and trimming, while V, J and clone size come from that table. The sample contains around 99,000 clones, roughly nine tenths of them found a single time. Roughly 5.3% of the sample lies in the top ten.

The time point label corresponds to: baseline before first vaccination. Samples from vaccinated people were obtained from the UK trials COV001 and COV002, which included a single-blind randomized controlled phase 2/3 trial of AZD1222 (ChAdOx1 nCoV-19) in healthy adults. For TCRbeta chain sequencing, PBMC samples were collected from trial participants at day 0 and at day 28 after the second dose. The paper's findings and limits, for the study overall: After two AZD1222 doses, spike-specific TCR breadth and depth were significantly higher than at day 0 and than in MenACWY recipients. Participants were mostly white British and included more females than males, and it was suggested by the authors that clonal diversity may have been underestimated. CD4 TCRs associated with the vaccine covered the entire spike protein, and the dominant responses were in regions 160-218 and 743-854. Conclusions about previously exposed vaccinees are limited, since just 6 or 7 AZD1222 recipients were seropositive for SARS-CoV-2 at baseline. No day 14 peak-response samples were available, so repertoires were characterized only after the peak T cell response. In the small 56-69-year group, the increase in depth fell short of significance, most likely because of low power. Epitopes outside the regions mutated in the B.1.351 and B.1.1.7 variants were reportedly recognized by nearly half of the unique spike-specific TCRs.

The sequence was collected from an adult in good health. This specimen was peripheral blood, taken on day 0 of AZD1222 vaccination.

The CDR3 reads CAIQTFSEQYF. The bases read TGTGCCATTCAGACCTTTAGCGAGCAGTACTTC. The receptor chain draws on TRBV28 and TRBJ2-7, with the identity of the D gene unclear. The CDR3 runs 11 residues from the cysteine to the phenylalanine. The sequence is cut down to CDR3 DNA, 33 bases in frame from base 1. In the germline V gene, CDR1 corresponds to MDHEN and CDR2 to SYDVKM. Cut back by 10 bases and 6 bases, the V and J ends lie 13 bases apart.